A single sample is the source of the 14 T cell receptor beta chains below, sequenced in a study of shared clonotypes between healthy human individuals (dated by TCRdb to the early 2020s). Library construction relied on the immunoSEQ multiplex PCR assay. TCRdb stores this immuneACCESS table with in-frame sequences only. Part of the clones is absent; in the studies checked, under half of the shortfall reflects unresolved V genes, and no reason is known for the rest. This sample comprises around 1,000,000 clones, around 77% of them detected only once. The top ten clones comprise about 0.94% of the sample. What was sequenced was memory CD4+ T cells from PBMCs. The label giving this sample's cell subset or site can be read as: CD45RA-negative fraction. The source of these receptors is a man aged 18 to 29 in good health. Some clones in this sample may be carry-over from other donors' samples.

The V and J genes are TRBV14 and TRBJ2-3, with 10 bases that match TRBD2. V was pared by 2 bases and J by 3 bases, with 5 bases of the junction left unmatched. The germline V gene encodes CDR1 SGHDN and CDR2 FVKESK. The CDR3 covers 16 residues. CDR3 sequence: CASSQRLAGATDTQYF. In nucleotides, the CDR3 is TGTGCCAGCAGCCAAAGGCTAGCGGGAGCGACAGATACGCAGTATTTT.

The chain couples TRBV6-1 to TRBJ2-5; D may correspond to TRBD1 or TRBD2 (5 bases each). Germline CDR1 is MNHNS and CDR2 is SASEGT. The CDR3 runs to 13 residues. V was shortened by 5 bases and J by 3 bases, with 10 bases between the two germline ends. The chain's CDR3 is CASSLGAKETQYF. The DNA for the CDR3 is TGTGCCAGCAGTCTCGGGGCTAAAGAGACCCAGTACTTC.

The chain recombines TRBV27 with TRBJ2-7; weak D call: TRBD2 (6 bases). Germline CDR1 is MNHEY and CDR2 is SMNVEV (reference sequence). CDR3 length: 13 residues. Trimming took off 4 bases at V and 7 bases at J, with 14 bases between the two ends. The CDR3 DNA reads TGTGCCAGCAGTTCGAAGGCCCGGGGGGAGCAGTACTTC. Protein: CASSSKARGEQYF.

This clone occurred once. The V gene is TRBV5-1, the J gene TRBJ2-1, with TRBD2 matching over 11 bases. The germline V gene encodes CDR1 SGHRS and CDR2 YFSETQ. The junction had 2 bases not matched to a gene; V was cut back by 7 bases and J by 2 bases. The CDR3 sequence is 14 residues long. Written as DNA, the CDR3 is TGCGCCAGCGGTAGCGGGAGGGCCTACAATGAGCAGTTCTTC. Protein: CASGSGRAYNEQFF.

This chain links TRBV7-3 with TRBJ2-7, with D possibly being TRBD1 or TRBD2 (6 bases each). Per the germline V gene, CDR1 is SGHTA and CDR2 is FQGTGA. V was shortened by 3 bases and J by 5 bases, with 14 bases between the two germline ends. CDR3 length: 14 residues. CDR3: CASSFGSGANEQYF. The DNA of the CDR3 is TGTGCCAGCAGCTTCGGGTCGGGGGCCAACGAGCAGTACTTC.

CDR3 protein: CASSVQSYEQYF. CDR3 in DNA: TGTGCCAGCAGTGTTCAGTCCTACGAGCAGTACTTC. The chain uses TRBV2 and TRBJ2-7; D gene uncertain. The V end was cut by 4 bases, the J end by 1 base, with 5 bases between. There are 12 residues in the CDR3. The germline V gene encodes CDR1 SNHLY and CDR2 FYNNEI. The full variable domain, completed using reference TRBV2 and TRBJ2-7, is EPEVTQTPSHQVTQMGQEVILRCVPISNHLYFYWYRQILGQKVEFLVSFYNNEISEKSEIFDDQFSVERPDGSNFTLKIRSTKLEDSAMYFCASSVQSYEQYFGPGTRLTVT.

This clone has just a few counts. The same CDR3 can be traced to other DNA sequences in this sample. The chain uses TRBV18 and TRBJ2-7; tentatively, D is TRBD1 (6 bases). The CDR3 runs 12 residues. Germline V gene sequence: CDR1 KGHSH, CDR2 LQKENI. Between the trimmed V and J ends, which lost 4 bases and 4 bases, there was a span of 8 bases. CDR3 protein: CASSQQGYEQYF. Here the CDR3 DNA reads TGTGCCAGCTCACAACAGGGTTACGAGCAGTACTTC.

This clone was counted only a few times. CDR3 coding DNA: TGTGCCAGCAGCCAACAACTAGGGATCGTAAACATTCAGTACTTC. Translating it yields CASSQQLGIVNIQYF. This rearrangement joins TRBV4-2 to TRBJ2-4; D may be TRBD2 (5 bases). The germline gives CDR1 LGHNA, CDR2 YNFKEQ. This CDR3 region has 15 residues. Trimming left V 2 bases short and J 6 bases short, with 14 bases between.

The CDR3 loop reads CASGTLGGETQYF. The CDR3 bases are TGTGCTAGTGGTACCCTGGGTGGTGAGACCCAGTACTTC. The chain combines TRBV12-5 with TRBJ2-5; D is undetermined. V was cut by 5 bases and J by 5 bases, with 12 bases left in between. CDR1 is LGHNT and CDR2 is FRNRAP in the germline V gene. There are 13 residues in the CDR3.

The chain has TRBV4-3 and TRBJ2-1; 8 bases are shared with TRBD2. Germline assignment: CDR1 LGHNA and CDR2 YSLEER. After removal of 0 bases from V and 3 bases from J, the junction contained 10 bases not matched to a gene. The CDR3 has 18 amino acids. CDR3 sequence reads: CASSQDPRGSGSYNEQFF. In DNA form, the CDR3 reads TGCGCCAGCAGCCAAGATCCCCGGGGGAGCGGGAGCTACAATGAGCAGTTCTTC.

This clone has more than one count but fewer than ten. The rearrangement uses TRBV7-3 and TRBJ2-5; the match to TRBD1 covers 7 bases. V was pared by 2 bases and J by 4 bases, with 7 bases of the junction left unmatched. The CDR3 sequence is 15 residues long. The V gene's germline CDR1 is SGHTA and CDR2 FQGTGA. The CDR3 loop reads CASSLDGTVGETQYF. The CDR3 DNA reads TGTGCCAGCAGCTTAGATGGGACAGTTGGAGAGACCCAGTACTTC. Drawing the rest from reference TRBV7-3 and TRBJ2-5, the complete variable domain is GAGVSQTPSNKVTEKGKYVELRCDPISGHTALYWYRQSLGQGPEFLIYFQGTGAADDSGLPNDRFFAVRPEGSVSTLKIQRTERGDSAVYLCASSLDGTVGETQYFGPGTRLLVL.

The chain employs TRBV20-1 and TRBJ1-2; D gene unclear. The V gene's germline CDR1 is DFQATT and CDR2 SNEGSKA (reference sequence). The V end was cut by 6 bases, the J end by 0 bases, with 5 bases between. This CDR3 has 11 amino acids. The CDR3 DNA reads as TGCAGTGCGAACCCTAACTATGGCTACACCTTC. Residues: CSANPNYGYTF.

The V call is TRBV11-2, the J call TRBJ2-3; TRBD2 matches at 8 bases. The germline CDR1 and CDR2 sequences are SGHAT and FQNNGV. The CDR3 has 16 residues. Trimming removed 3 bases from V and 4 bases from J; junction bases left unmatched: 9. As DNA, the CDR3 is TGTGCCAGCAGCTTTCGGGCGGGAGGTGGTGCAGATACGCAGTATTTT. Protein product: CASSFRAGGGADTQYF.

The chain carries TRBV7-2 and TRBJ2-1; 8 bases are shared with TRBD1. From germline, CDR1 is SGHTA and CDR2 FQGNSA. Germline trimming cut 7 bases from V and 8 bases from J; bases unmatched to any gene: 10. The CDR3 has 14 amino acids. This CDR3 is CASTPDRVKHEQFF. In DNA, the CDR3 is TGTGCCAGCACCCCGGACAGGGTCAAACATGAGCAGTTCTTC. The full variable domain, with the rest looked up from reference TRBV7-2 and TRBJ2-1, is GAGVSQSPSNKVTEKGKDVELRCDPISGHTALYWYRQSLGQGLEFLIYFQGNSAPDKSGLPSDRFSAERTGGSVSTLTIQRTQQEDSAVYLCASTPDRVKHEQFFGPGTRLTVL.